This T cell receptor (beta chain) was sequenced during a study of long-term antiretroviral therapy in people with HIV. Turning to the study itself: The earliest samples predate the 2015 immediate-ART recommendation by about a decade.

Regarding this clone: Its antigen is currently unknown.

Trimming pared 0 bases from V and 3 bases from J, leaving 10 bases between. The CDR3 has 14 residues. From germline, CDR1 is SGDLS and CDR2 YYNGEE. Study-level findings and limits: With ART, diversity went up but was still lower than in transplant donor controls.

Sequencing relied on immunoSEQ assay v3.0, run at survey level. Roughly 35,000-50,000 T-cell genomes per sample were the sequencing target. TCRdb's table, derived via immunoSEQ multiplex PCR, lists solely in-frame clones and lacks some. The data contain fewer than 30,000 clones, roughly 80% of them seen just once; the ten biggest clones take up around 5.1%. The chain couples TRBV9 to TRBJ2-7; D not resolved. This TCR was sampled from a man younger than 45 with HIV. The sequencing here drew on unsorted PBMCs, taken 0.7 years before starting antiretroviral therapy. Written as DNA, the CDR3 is TGTGCCAGCAGCGTAGGCTCTGCCGACTACGAGCAGTACTTC. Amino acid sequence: CASSVGSADYEQYF. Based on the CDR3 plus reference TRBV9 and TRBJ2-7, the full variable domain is DSGVTQTPKHLITATGQRVTLRCSPRSGDLSVYWYQQSLDQGLQFLIQYYNGEERAKGNILERFSAQQFPDLHSELNLSSLELGDSALYFCASSVGSADYEQYFGPGTRLTVT.